The rows below give T cell receptor beta chains drawn from one sample of a study of cytomegalovirus exposure and HLA in healthy donors. The table came from immunoSEQ multiplex PCR; TCRdb's copy has only in-frame clones and leaves some out. The table includes roughly 190,000 clones, 82% detected once. Sequencing input: PBMCs. All receptors derive from a woman aged 18-29 years in good health and CMV-seronegative. The CDR3 runs from the conserved cysteine through the conserved F or W. A D gene is named only where the DNA matches it firmly. Where a row states a size, it is once, few, many or the class of an expanded clone; other rows omit it.

j_call clone_size v_call d_call cdr3_aa cdr3_nt
TRBJ1-4 NA TRBV18 TRBD1 CASSPSETGNEKLFF TGTGCCAGCTCACCGAGCGAGACAGGGAATGAAAAACTGTTTTTT
TRBJ1-2 NA TRBV7-8 NA CASSALSISDGYTF TGTGCCAGCAGCGCCCTGTCAATTTCGGATGGCTACACCTTC
TRBJ2-2 NA TRBV7-8 TRBD2 CASSFSGGNTGELFF TGTGCCAGCAGCTTTAGCGGGGGGAACACCGGGGAGCTGTTTTTT
TRBJ2-1 NA TRBV14 NA CASSQSSFPEQFF TGTGCCAGCAGCCAAAGCTCTTTTCCTGAGCAGTTCTTC
TRBJ1-1 NA TRBV29-1 NA CSTKGVNTEAFF TGCAGCACAAAAGGGGTGAACACTGAAGCTTTCTTT
TRBJ2-7 NA TRBV5-1 TRBD1 CASSLEGARDEQYF TGCGCCAGCAGCTTGGAGGGGGCGCGTGACGAGCAGTACTTC
TRBJ2-7 NA TRBV27 TRBD1 CASSFITGDTPYEQYF TGTGCCAGCAGTTTCATAACAGGGGACACCCCCTACGAGCAGTACTTC
TRBJ1-1 NA TRBV7-6 NA CASSPEGLTEAFF TGTGCCAGCAGCCCGGAGGGGCTGACTGAAGCTTTCTTT
TRBJ2-7 NA TRBV27 TRBD1 CASSPPGQGASKKYF TGTGCCAGCAGTCCTCCGGGACAGGGGGCTTCGAAGAAGTACTTC
TRBJ2-2 NA TRBV19 TRBD2 CASTLAGDGELFF TGTGCCAGTACCCTAGCGGGAGACGGGGAGCTGTTTTTT
TRBJ2-7 NA TRBV23-1 NA CASSQPQQDGVRNEQYF TGCGCCAGCAGTCAACCCCAACAGGACGGAGTCAGGAACGAGCAGTACTTC
TRBJ2-7 NA TRBV5-4 TRBD2 CASSLALAGGAASYEQYF TGTGCCAGCAGCTTGGCGTTAGCGGGGGGCGCCGCTTCCTACGAGCAGTACTTC
TRBJ2-7 NA TRBV10-1 NA CASSVGVGGRNYEQYF TGCGCCAGCAGTGTCGGGGTGGGCGGACGAAACTACGAGCAGTACTTC
TRBJ2-2 NA TRBV28 TRBD1 CASSLGTGGANGELFF TGTGCCAGCAGTTTGGGGACAGGGGGCGCGAACGGGGAGCTGTTTTTT
TRBJ2-3 NA TRBV10-2 NA CASSRQQSLGGIEEYF TGCGCCAGCAGTCGTCAGCAGTCACTAGGCGGGATCGAGGAGTATTTT
TRBJ2-3 NA TRBV7-9 TRBD1 CASSPTGGSTDTQYF TGTGCCAGCAGCCCGACAGGGGGGAGCACAGATACGCAGTATTTT
TRBJ2-3 NA TRBV7-9 NA CATEGGSSTDTQYF TGTGCCACGGAGGGCGGGTCAAGCACAGATACGCAGTATTTT
TRBJ2-7 NA TRBV6-5 NA CASSYSGKGIPLEQYF TGTGCCAGCAGTTACTCAGGGAAGGGGATTCCCCTCGAGCAGTACTTC
TRBJ2-7 NA TRBV5-6 NA CASSQYRARGEQYF TGTGCCAGCAGCCAATACAGGGCTCGGGGCGAGCAGTACTTC
TRBJ2-1 NA TRBV6-4 TRBD2 CASSDSLAEAPNEQFF TGTGCCAGCAGTGACAGCCTAGCGGAGGCCCCCAATGAGCAGTTCTTC
TRBJ1-1 NA TRBV10-3 NA CAISENGSGGTEAFF TGTGCCATCAGTGAGAACGGGAGTGGGGGCACTGAAGCTTTCTTT
TRBJ2-3 NA TRBV21-1 NA CSDPKGHARAGGPPDTQYF TGTTCCGACCCCAAAGGGCATGCTAGAGCGGGGGGGCCCCCAGATACGCAGTATTTT
TRBJ1-1 NA TRBV6-6 NA CASSYSHSSPNTEAFF TGTGCCAGCAGTTACTCGCACTCTAGTCCAAACACTGAAGCTTTCTTT
TRBJ2-7 NA TRBV7-3 NA CASSLKGQGGYEQYF TGTGCCAGCAGCCTAAAGGGGCAGGGGGGTTACGAGCAGTACTTC
TRBJ2-5 NA TRBV6-5 TRBD2 CASKNPGLAEETQYF TGTGCCAGCAAGAATCCGGGACTAGCGGAAGAGACCCAGTACTTC
TRBJ1-1 NA TRBV5-1 TRBD1 CASSLEGQGAEAFF TGCGCCAGCAGCTTGGAGGGACAGGGGGCTGAAGCTTTCTTT
TRBJ1-1 NA TRBV28 NA CASSPYAKSRTEAFF TGTGCCAGCAGTCCATACGCAAAGTCGCGGACTGAAGCTTTCTTT
TRBJ2-7 NA TRBV6-5 NA CASLAVYEQYF TGTGCCAGCCTCGCGGTCTACGAGCAGTACTTC
TRBJ2-3 NA TRBV10-1 TRBD2 CASSESTSRDTQYF TGCGCCAGCAGTGAGTCGACTAGCAGAGATACGCAGTATTTT
TRBJ1-1 NA TRBV6-1 NA CASSGQGNTEAFF TGTGCCAGCAGTGGCCAGGGGAACACTGAAGCTTTCTTT
TRBJ1-5 NA TRBV11-3 TRBD1 CASSFKRVRDSSNQPQHF TGTGCCAGCAGCTTCAAGAGGGTGAGGGACAGTAGCAATCAGCCCCAGCATTTT
TRBJ1-4 NA TRBV27 NA CASSFNGATNEKLFF TGTGCCAGCAGTTTTAACGGAGCAACTAATGAAAAACTGTTTTTT
TRBJ2-1 once TRBV14 NA CASSLTDRNEQFF TGTGCCAGCAGCCTAACCGACAGAAATGAGCAGTTCTTC
TRBJ1-1 NA TRBV6-5 TRBD1 CASRGQGSTEAFF TGTGCCAGCAGAGGACAGGGGTCCACTGAAGCTTTCTTT
TRBJ1-1 NA TRBV7-6 NA CASSLVVGQMNTEAFF TGTGCCAGCAGCTTAGTAGTGGGGCAGATGAACACTGAAGCTTTCTTT
TRBJ2-3 NA TRBV7-6 TRBD2 CASRLAGGPTDTQYF TGTGCCAGCAGGCTAGCGGGAGGCCCAACAGATACGCAGTATTTT
TRBJ1-4 NA TRBV7-9 NA CASRQQEKLFF TGTGCCAGCAGGCAACAGGAAAAACTGTTTTTT
TRBJ1-1 once TRBV4-1 NA CASSQDQGSNLYTEAFF TGCGCCAGCAGCCAAGATCAGGGGTCAAACCTTTACACTGAAGCTTTCTTT
TRBJ1-5 NA TRBV4-2 TRBD1 CASSPGQGYSNQPQHF TGTGCCAGCAGCCCCGGACAGGGCTATAGCAATCAGCCCCAGCATTTT
TRBJ1-1 few TRBV4-2 NA CASSQGRNTEAFF TGTGCCAGCAGCCAAGGGAGGAACACTGAAGCTTTCTTT
TRBJ2-1 NA TRBV4-2 NA CASSPYGGDRTYNEQFF TGTGCCAGCAGCCCATATGGAGGGGACAGAACCTACAATGAGCAGTTCTTC
TRBJ1-5 NA TRBV27 NA CASSLISSDQPQHF TGTGCCAGCAGTTTAATATCGTCCGATCAGCCCCAGCATTTT